A selection of T cell receptor beta chains follows, all from one sample in a study of patients and donors after allogeneic stem cell transplantation. TCRdb reprocessed the RT-PCR reads with MiXCR, giving one entry per CDR3 protein. The sample holds 900,000 to 1,000,000 distinct CDR3 sequences, around 17% seen once. Source material: blood, either unsorted or a sorted T cell fraction (not recorded which). The receptors shown here come from a human donor who was either an allogeneic HSCT recipient or a stem cell or donor lymphocyte infusion donor (not recorded which). It is not recorded whose cells these are; they may come from a transplant donor. Each CDR3 is given with its conserved first and last residue. A D gene is named only where the DNA matches it firmly. The size of a clone is reported for some rows only, either as once, few or many, or as a class for expanded clones.

size: few
D: -
V: TRBV15
J: TRBJ2-5
DNA: TGTGCCACCAGCAGAGATCTTAAAAGGGGCATTCAAGAGACCCAGTACTTC
CDR3: CATSRDLKRGIQETQYF

size: few
D: TRBD1
V: TRBV5-1
J: TRBJ2-5
DNA: TGCGCCAGCAGCCTAGAGGGACAGGGGGCCTTCGAGACCCAGTACTTC
CDR3: CASSLEGQGAFETQYF

size: few
D: -
V: TRBV7-9
J: TRBJ1-6
DNA: TGTGCCAGCAGCTTAGATACAGACAATTCACCCCTCCACTTT
CDR3: CASSLDTDNSPLHF

size: few
D: -
V: TRBV20-1
J: TRBJ2-2
DNA: TGCAGTGCTAGAGATCGGGACCAGAACACCGGGGAGCTGTTTTTT
CDR3: CSARDRDQNTGELFF

size: -
D: -
V: TRBV27
J: TRBJ2-5
DNA: TGTGCCAGCAGTTCCGCTTATTCCGGGACCCAGTACTTC
CDR3: CASSSAYSGTQYF

size: few
D: -
V: TRBV21-1
J: TRBJ1-5
DNA: TGTGCCAGCAGCAAAGTCGTTGGGGTCGGGGGTCAGCCCCAGCATTTT
CDR3: CASSKVVGVGGQPQHF

size: few
D: -
V: TRBV21-1
J: TRBJ1-2
DNA: TGTGCCAGCACCTCGACAGGGGTTGACAACTATGGCTACACCTTC
CDR3: CASTSTGVDNYGYTF

size: -
D: -
V: TRBV20-1
J: TRBJ2-7
DNA: TGCAGTGCTAGGAGGCGGGGAGAGGGTCCTCGGAACGAGCAGTACTTC
CDR3: CSARRRGEGPRNEQYF

size: few
D: TRBD2
V: TRBV4-2
J: TRBJ2-1
DNA: TGTGCCAGCAGCCAAGACCCTAACGGGGGGTATGAGCAGTTCTTC
CDR3: CASSQDPNGGYEQFF

size: -
D: TRBD2
V: TRBV12-3/TRBV12-4
J: TRBJ2-7
DNA: TGTGCCAGCAGTTTCGGGACTAGCGGGAGGGGCAACGAGCAGTACTTC
CDR3: CASSFGTSGRGNEQYF

size: few
D: TRBD1
V: TRBV20-1
J: TRBJ2-7
DNA: TGCAGTGCCTCTTCGGGACAGGTCTACGAGCAGTACTTC
CDR3: CSASSGQVYEQYF

size: few
D: -
V: TRBV7-8
J: TRBJ2-7
DNA: TGTGTCTCTCAGCGAGGCAGGGGGACTTACGAGCAGTACTTC
CDR3: CVSQRGRGTYEQYF

size: -
D: -
V: TRBV7-8
J: TRBJ2-7
DNA: TGTGCCAGCAGCTTAGGACTCGGCCACTACGAGCAGTACTTC
CDR3: CASSLGLGHYEQYF

size: -
D: -
V: TRBV27
J: TRBJ2-3
DNA: TGTGCCAGCAGTCGCAGGTCCGTGGATACGCAGTATTTT
CDR3: CASSRRSVDTQYF

size: few
D: -
V: TRBV12-3/TRBV12-4
J: TRBJ1-2
DNA: TGTGCCAGCACCATGGCTGGGGTTGGCTACACCTTC
CDR3: CASTMAGVGYTF

size: -
D: -
V: TRBV10-3
J: TRBJ2-1
DNA: TGTGCCATCAGTGGTGGGTTGGAGCAGTTCTTC
CDR3: CAISGGLEQFF

size: -
D: TRBD2
V: TRBV7-6
J: TRBJ2-7
DNA: TGTGCCAGCAGCTTAGTCACTAGCGGGTACGAGCAGTACTTC
CDR3: CASSLVTSGYEQYF

size: -
D: -
V: TRBV6-5
J: TRBJ1-4
DNA: TGTGCCAGCAGGCTCAGGGAAAAACTGTTTTTT
CDR3: CASRLREKLFF

size: -
D: TRBD2
V: TRBV20-1
J: TRBJ2-7
DNA: TGCAGTGCTAGAGATTTAGCGGGGGCTGGCGAGCAGTACTTC
CDR3: CSARDLAGAGEQYF

size: many
D: TRBD1
V: TRBV12-3/TRBV12-4
J: TRBJ2-2
DNA: TGTGCCAGCAGTTTAGGGACAGGGTCCACCGGGGAGCTGTTTTTT
CDR3: CASSLGTGSTGELFF

size: few
D: TRBD1
V: TRBV9
J: TRBJ2-2
DNA: TGTGCCAGCAGGTGGGACAGCGCGAACACCGGGGAGCTGTTTTTT
CDR3: CASRWDSANTGELFF

size: -
D: TRBD1
V: TRBV6-1
J: TRBJ1-5
DNA: TGTGCCAGCAGGCCCGGGACAGGGGTAGGTCATCAGCCCCAGCATTTT
CDR3: CASRPGTGVGHQPQHF

size: -
D: TRBD1
V: TRBV30
J: TRBJ1-1
DNA: TGTGCCTGGAGGGACACAGGGGACTACACTGAAGCTTTCTTT
CDR3: CAWRDTGDYTEAFF

size: -
D: TRBD2
V: TRBV10-3
J: TRBJ2-7
DNA: TGTGCCATCAGTCCCGGGACTAGCGGCTCCTACGAGCAGTACTTC
CDR3: CAISPGTSGSYEQYF

size: few
D: -
V: TRBV4-2
J: TRBJ2-2
DNA: TGTGCCAGCAACCCCCTGACAGGGAACACCGGGGAGCTGTTTTTT
CDR3: CASNPLTGNTGELFF

size: -
D: -
V: TRBV18
J: TRBJ2-5
DNA: TGTGCCAGCTCACCAGCTGGCCCGGAGACCCAGTACTTC
CDR3: CASSPAGPETQYF

size: many
D: TRBD1
V: TRBV27
J: TRBJ1-2
DNA: TGTGCCAGCAGTCCCGGACAGGGGCCGAACTATGGCTACACCTTC
CDR3: CASSPGQGPNYGYTF

size: -
D: -
V: TRBV5-4
J: TRBJ2-7
DNA: TGTGTTGTACACTACCTGAGCAACGAGCAGTACTTC
CDR3: CVVHYLSNEQYF

size: -
D: -
V: TRBV12-3/TRBV12-4
J: TRBJ2-5
DNA: TGTGCCAGCAGTTTACAAAACAGGGAAGAGACCCAGTACTTC
CDR3: CASSLQNREETQYF

size: few
D: -
V: TRBV6-5
J: TRBJ1-1
DNA: TGTGCCAGCAGTTACTCGATGGGGAGGGGGAACACTGAAGCTTTCTTT
CDR3: CASSYSMGRGNTEAFF

size: many
D: -
V: TRBV12-3/TRBV12-4
J: TRBJ2-5
DNA: TGTGCCAGCAGTCCCAGGGGCAGGGGACAAGAGACCCAGTACTTC
CDR3: CASSPRGRGQETQYF

size: -
D: TRBD2
V: TRBV11-3
J: TRBJ2-5
DNA: TGTGCCAGCAGGGCGGGAGAGCAAGAGACCCAGTACTTC
CDR3: CASRAGEQETQYF

size: -
D: -
V: TRBV4-3
J: TRBJ2-4
DNA: TGCGCCAGCAGCCAAGCGGAAGGGGTCAAAAACATTCAGTACTTC
CDR3: CASSQAEGVKNIQYF

size: -
D: -
V: TRBV9
J: TRBJ2-4
DNA: TGTGCCAGCAGCGTAGGGGGTTCGAGGGCCAAAAACATTCAGTACTTC
CDR3: CASSVGGSRAKNIQYF

size: -
D: TRBD1
V: TRBV5-5
J: TRBJ2-2
DNA: TGTGCCAGCAGCAAACCCGGGACAGGGAACACCGGGGAGCTGTTTTTT
CDR3: CASSKPGTGNTGELFF

size: many
D: -
V: TRBV7-2
J: TRBJ1-1
DNA: TGTGCCAGCAGCTCCCGACCGAACACTGAAGCTTTCTTT
CDR3: CASSSRPNTEAFF

size: few
D: -
V: TRBV12-3/TRBV12-4
J: TRBJ2-1
DNA: TGTGCCAGCAGTTTGGGGCAACGGACAGCGTGGGAGCAGTTCTTC
CDR3: CASSLGQRTAWEQFF

size: few
D: -
V: TRBV6-5
J: TRBJ2-7
DNA: TGTGCCAGCAGTTACCGGGCGGAGCCCCACTACGAGCAGTACTTC
CDR3: CASSYRAEPHYEQYF